Each of the 18 T cell receptor beta chains below was sequenced from the same sample in a study of T cells after somatic rescue of genetic block. TCRdb's table, derived via immunoSEQ multiplex PCR, lists solely in-frame clones and lacks some. The sample carries fewer than 150,000 clones, 80% to 95% recorded once. The sequencing sample was made of peripheral blood mononuclear cells (PBMCs). All receptors derive from a woman in her late teens or twenties.

CDR3 bases: TGCGCCAGCAGCCCCGACCCCGGGGCTGAAGCTTTCTTT. Protein product: CASSPDPGAEAFF. The J gene is TRBJ1-1, the V gene TRBV5-1; D gene uncertain. The CDR3 spans 13 residues. Per germline, CDR1 SGHRS and CDR2 YFSETQ. Trimming took off 4 bases at V and 6 bases at J, with 13 bases between the two ends.

The chain carries TRBV5-1 and TRBJ2-7; possibly TRBD2 for D (7 bases). Germline V gives CDR1 SGHRS, CDR2 YFSETQ. The V gene lost 0 bases and the J gene lost 4 bases, with 14 bases spanning the gap. CDR3 length equals 15 residues. The CDR3 spells CASSLVGGARYEQYF. CDR3 coding DNA: TGCGCCAGCAGCTTGGTAGGGGGGGCTCGGTACGAGCAGTACTTC.

The sample holds a few counts of this clone. The V and J genes are TRBV11-3 and TRBJ1-1; D remains unclear. The CDR3 totals 13 residues. CDR1 SGHNT and CDR2 YENEEA come from the germline V gene. V was trimmed by 5 bases and J by 5 bases, leaving 12 bases between them. CDR3: CASSTPVGTEAFF. CDR3 DNA sequence: TGTGCCAGCAGCACTCCCGTGGGGACTGAAGCTTTCTTT.

This chain links TRBV28 with TRBJ1-5; no reliable D call. Looked up from germline, CDR1 is MDHEN and CDR2 is SYDVKM. The CDR3 consists of 13 residues. The V gene lost 1 base and the J gene lost 4 bases, with 5 bases spanning the gap. CDR3 sequence reads: CASSLLGNQPQHF. The CDR3 DNA follows: TGTGCCAGCAGTTTATTGGGGAATCAGCCCCAGCATTTT.

The rearrangement uses TRBV18 and TRBJ1-2, with 8 positions matching TRBD1. The CDR3 contains 15 residues. CDR1 KGHSH and CDR2 LQKENI come from the germline V gene. The trim removed 6 bases at V and 4 bases at J, leaving 10 bases unmatched. This CDR3 is CASSLSRTGTYGYTF. The CDR3 DNA reads as TGTGCCAGCTCCCTCAGCCGGACAGGGACCTATGGCTACACCTTC.

This clone appeared once. V and J are TRBV5-1 and TRBJ2-7; D is ambiguous. CDR1 is SGHRS, CDR2 YFSETQ, per germline. V lost 2 bases to trimming and J lost 2 bases, with 14 bases between them. This CDR3 is 15 amino acids long. CDR3 nucleotides: TGCGCCAGCAGCTTCGGTCAGCCCCAAACCTACGAGCAGTACTTC. Translated: CASSFGQPQTYEQYF.

The chain is built from TRBV7-3 and TRBJ2-7; 8 nucleotides align to TRBD2. V trimming: 0 bases; J trimming: 6 bases; junction bases outside the gene matches: 7. The germline V gene has CDR1 SGHTA and CDR2 FQGTGA. The length of the CDR3 is 15 residues. CDR3 in amino acids: CASSLTGGSGAEQYF. Here the CDR3 DNA reads TGTGCCAGCAGCTTAACAGGAGGTAGCGGGGCCGAGCAGTACTTC.

The rearrangement joins TRBV6-1 to TRBJ1-1; no definite D call. Germline V CDR1 and CDR2: MNHNS, SASEGT. V was trimmed by 3 bases and J by 6 bases, leaving 17 bases between them. The CDR3 length is 15 residues. The CDR3 DNA follows: TGTGCCAGCAGTGATAGAAGGGCCACCGTGGCTGAAGCTTTCTTT. Translating gives CASSDRRATVAEAFF.

The V and J genes are TRBV7-2 and TRBJ2-3; the D call may be TRBD1 or TRBD2 (7 bases each). This CDR3 is 15 amino acids long. Trimming left V 6 bases short and J 4 bases short, with 17 bases between. In germline, CDR1 is SGHTA, CDR2 FQGNSA. The CDR3 DNA reads as TGTGCCAGCAGTCCCAGGGGGGGTCCTTCAGATACGCAGTATTTT. The encoded protein is CASSPRGGPSDTQYF. Together with reference TRBV7-2 and TRBJ2-3, the CDR3 gives the full variable domain: GAGVSQSPSNKVTEKGKDVELRCDPISGHTALYWYRQSLGQGLEFLIYFQGNSAPDKSGLPSDRFSAERTGGSVSTLTIQRTQQEDSAVYLCASSPRGGPSDTQYFGPGTRLTVL.

This chain connects TRBV4-1 to TRBJ1-4; 8 positions agree with TRBD1. The germline gives CDR1 MGHRA, CDR2 YSYEKL. CDR3 length equals 17 residues. J lost 5 bases, V lost 3 bases, and 11 bases had no gene match. CDR3 coding DNA: TGCGCCAGCAGCCACTTCGACAGGGGATCGGTAAATGAAAAACTGTTTTTT. Residues: CASSHFDRGSVNEKLFF.

This clone was seen once. V and J are TRBV4-3 and TRBJ1-2; 7 positions match TRBD1. The CDR3 totals 11 residues. Germline V lookup: CDR1 LGHNA, CDR2 YSLEER. The V gene end was trimmed by 5 bases and the J gene end by 8 bases; junction bases not matched to a gene: 2. In DNA form, the CDR3 reads TGCGCCAGCAGCGAGGGACAGGGCTACACCTTC. It specifies CASSEGQGYTF.

This clone was recorded a few times. The chain has TRBV30 and TRBJ1-4; D gene unclear. Germline CDR1 GTSNPN, CDR2 SVGIG (reference sequence). This CDR3 region has 14 residues. Between the trimmed V and J ends, which lost 8 bases and 0 bases, there was a span of 13 bases. CDR3 nucleotides: TGTGCCACGCCCAGTGTAACAACTAATGAAAAACTGTTTTTT. This encodes CATPSVTTNEKLFF.

The J gene is TRBJ2-2, the V gene TRBV11-2; D unclear. Per germline, CDR1 SGHAT and CDR2 FQNNGV. The germline V and J ends were trimmed by 8 bases and 6 bases, with 10 bases remaining between them. This CDR3 region has 12 residues. The CDR3 here is CASAIMSGELFF. CDR3 DNA: TGTGCCAGCGCCATTATGTCCGGGGAGCTGTTTTTT. Full variable domain (outside the CDR3, taken from reference TRBV11-2 and TRBJ2-2): EAGVAQSPRYKIIEKRQSVAFWCNPISGHATLYWYQQILGQGPKLLIQFQNNGVVDDSQLPKDRFSAERLKGVDSTLKIQPAKLEDSAVYLCASAIMSGELFFGEGSRLTVL.

V and J are TRBV7-7 and TRBJ2-1, with D perhaps matching TRBD1 or TRBD2 (5 bases each). CDR1 and CDR2 from the germline V gene are SSHAT and FNYEAQ (reference sequence). The CDR3 length is 12 residues. The V and J ends lost 4 bases and 12 bases respectively, with 13 bases between them. Written as DNA, the CDR3 is TGTGCCAGCAGCTCAGATGTGGGACGGCAGTTCTTC. It is translated as CASSSDVGRQFF.

The chain has TRBV7-3 and TRBJ1-1, with no clear D. Germline V gives CDR1 SGHTA, CDR2 FQGTGA. V dropped 3 bases and J dropped 0 bases, with 8 bases sitting between them. CDR3 length: 14 amino acids. The CDR3 DNA reads TGTGCCAGCAGCTTGGCGGGTATGAACACTGAAGCTTTCTTT. It codes for CASSLAGMNTEAFF.

The rearrangement uses TRBV7-2 and TRBJ2-1; the D is unclear. V was pared by 3 bases and J by 5 bases, with 14 bases between. Germline V gene sequence: CDR1 SGHTA, CDR2 FQGNSA. The CDR3 runs to 15 residues. The CDR3 sequence: CASSFPRPSNNEQFF. The CDR3 region has the DNA TGTGCCAGCAGCTTCCCGCGACCATCGAACAATGAGCAGTTCTTC.

The chain recombines TRBV19 with TRBJ2-3, with D maybe TRBD2 (7 bases). This CDR3 is 16 amino acids long. The V and J ends lost 6 bases and 3 bases respectively, with 19 bases between them. Germline CDR1 is LNHDA and CDR2 is SQIVND (reference sequence). CDR3 in amino acids: CASSPNRGGRTDTQYF. Written as DNA, the CDR3 is TGTGCCAGTAGCCCCAATAGGGGGGGGAGAACAGATACGCAGTATTTT.

The V call is TRBV7-9, the J call TRBJ2-7, with D possibly being TRBD1 (5 bases). Germline CDR1 and CDR2: SEHNR and FQNEAQ (reference sequence). V gave up 8 bases and J gave up 2 bases, with 16 bases separating them. The CDR3 has 14 amino acids. The CDR3 loop is CASLDQGPPYEQYF. CDR3 DNA sequence: TGTGCCAGCCTCGACCAGGGTCCACCCTACGAGCAGTACTTC.